Shown below are 23 T cell receptor beta chains from a single sample sequenced in a study of T-cell reconstitution after alpha-beta-depleted transplantation in children. Preparation of the TCRbeta library was carried out with unique molecular identifiers. TCRdb re-called the PCR reads through MiXCR, storing one row per CDR3 protein. The table lists some 520,000 distinct CDR3 sequences, 32% of them singletons. The specimen comprised PBMCs from the stem cell graft donor, sampled from the stem cell graft. The receptors shown here come from a human donor who donated a stem cell graft to a child with aplastic anemia.

In this sample, this clonotype turned up a few times. This chain uses TRBV5-6 with TRBJ2-7; D is undetermined. V lost 2 bases to trimming and J lost 4 bases, with 7 bases between them. The CDR3 consists of 12 residues. Germline-derived CDR1 and CDR2 are SGHDT and YYEEEE. CDR3 nucleotides: TGTGCCAGCAGCTTCCGGTTATACGAGCAGTACTTC. This codes for CASSFRLYEQYF.

The CDR3 DNA is TGTGCCAGCAGTTTGGATTTCTTAGGGTTGGGAGAGACCCAGTACTTC. Residues: CASSLDFLGLGETQYF. This sequence joins TRBV28 and TRBJ2-5; D unclear. Trimming cost V 3 bases and J 4 bases, with 18 bases left between them. This CDR3 has 16 residues. Per the germline V gene, CDR1 is MDHEN and CDR2 is SYDVKM.

This clonotype has a count of ten or more. J is TRBJ1-1 and V is TRBV7-9; weak D call: TRBD1 (5 bases). CDR3 length: 15 amino acids. Germline lookup yields CDR1 SEHNR and CDR2 FQNEAQ (reference sequence). The ends were cut back, 2 bases at V and 3 bases at J, with 13 bases in the middle. CDR3 DNA: TGTGCCAGCAGCTTATCGCTACGGGGGGACACTGAAGCTTTCTTT. It is translated as CASSLSLRGDTEAFF.

This clonotype was seen a handful of times. The chain uses TRBV20-1 and TRBJ1-3; D not certain. In germline, CDR1 is DFQATT, CDR2 SNEGSKA (reference sequence). The CDR3 consists of 13 residues. Here the CDR3 DNA reads TGCAGGGCCTTCGAAGTCTCTGGAAACACCATATATTTT. Protein product: CRAFEVSGNTIYF.

The chain couples TRBV7-2 to TRBJ1-5; no definite D call. Germline assignment: CDR1 SGHTA and CDR2 FQGNSA. V lost 4 bases and J lost 0, with 7 bases in between. The CDR3 contains 14 residues. CDR3 in DNA: TGTGCCAGCAGCTCCGTGCATAGCAATCAGCCCCAGCATTTT. Its protein is CASSSVHSNQPQHF. Filled out from reference TRBV7-2 and TRBJ1-5, the complete variable domain reads GAGVSQSPSNKVTEKGKDVELRCDPISGHTALYWYRQSLGQGLEFLIYFQGNSAPDKSGLPSDRFSAERTGGSVSTLTIQRTQQEDSAVYLCASSSVHSNQPQHFGDGTRLSIL.

The CDR3 DNA reads TGCAGCGTGGGTGGACAGGGGGGCAATCCTTTCTTT. This codes for CSVGGQGGNPFF. The chain carries TRBV29-1 and TRBJ1-1; 10 bases are shared with TRBD1. The CDR3 has 12 residues. Germline V gene lookup returns CDR1 SQVTM and CDR2 ANQGSEA. V shed 6 bases, J shed 12 bases, and the junction held 10 bases outside the gene matches.

The chain joins TRBV18 to TRBJ1-1; D gene unclear. Germline assignment: CDR1 KGHSH and CDR2 LQKENI. The CDR3 is 14 residues long. The V end lost 3 bases, the J end lost 1 base, and 9 bases lay between the germline ends. This CDR3 reads CASSPNSGNTEAFF. CDR3 in DNA: TGTGCCAGCTCACCGAACAGCGGGAACACTGAAGCTTTCTTT.

The chain uses TRBV28 and TRBJ2-7, with 7 nucleotides matching TRBD1. Germline V CDR1 and CDR2: MDHEN, SYDVKM. V was pared by 7 bases and J by 3 bases, with 3 bases of the junction left unmatched. The CDR3 is made up of 12 amino acids. The CDR3 DNA follows: TGTGCCAGCACTGACAGGGACTACGAGCAGTACTTC. It encodes CASTDRDYEQYF.

The chain couples TRBV4-3 to TRBJ2-1; D is undetermined. The CDR3 is 16 residues long. The V gene's germline CDR1 is LGHNA and CDR2 YSLEER. Trimming shortened V by 0 bases and J by 1 base, and 10 bases separated the two germline ends. DNA of the CDR3: TGCGCCAGCAGCCAAGAATTGGATAGTTCCTACAATGAGCAGTTCTTC. Its translation: CASSQELDSSYNEQFF.

In its sample, this clonotype was seen many times. This chain uses TRBV5-1 with TRBJ2-1, with D tentatively TRBD2 (6 bases). Trimming removed 0 bases from V and 1 base from J, with 8 bases in between. The V gene's germline CDR1 is SGHRS and CDR2 YFSETQ. The CDR3 has 15 residues. DNA for the CDR3: TGCGCCAGCAGCTTGGCGAGCGGGTCCTACAATGAGCAGTTCTTC. Protein sequence: CASSLASGSYNEQFF.

The gene calls are TRBV10-3 and TRBJ2-7, with D maybe TRBD1 (6 bases). Germline V gene sequence: CDR1 ENHRY, CDR2 SYGVKD. V dropped 2 bases and J dropped 2 bases, with 7 bases sitting between them. The CDR3 has 13 amino acids. The CDR3 region has the DNA TGTGCCATCAGTGAGGGGACAACCTACGAGCAGTACGTC. Translation gives CAISEGTTYEQYV.

This sequence joins TRBV20-1 and TRBJ2-3; 8 nucleotides agree with TRBD2. The trim removed 8 bases at V and 3 bases at J, leaving 10 bases unmatched. Germline CDR1 DFQATT, CDR2 SNEGSKA (reference sequence). CDR3 length: 14 residues. CDR3 protein: CSPRVSGSTDTQYF. Written as DNA, the CDR3 is TGCAGTCCTCGAGTAAGCGGGAGTACAGATACGCAGTATTTT.

This clonotype was detected a few times. The chain has TRBV18 and TRBJ1-5; D gene unclear. The germline V gene encodes CDR1 KGHSH and CDR2 LQKENI. The ends were cut back, 4 bases at V and 8 bases at J, with 15 bases in the middle. The CDR3 has 14 residues. Written as DNA, the CDR3 is TGTGCCAGCTCACTTGACCGGGATACCGAGCCCCAGCATTTT. Translating it yields CASSLDRDTEPQHF.

This clonotype was detected a few times. The chain uses TRBV12-3 or TRBV12-4 and TRBJ2-3, with a weak D call TRBD2 (5 bases). The CDR3 covers 16 residues. V was cut by 4 bases and J by 5 bases, with 19 bases left in between. CDR3 in DNA: TGTGCCAGCAGTTCAACCGGAGTAGCGCCCGTAGATACGCAGTATTTT. The encoded protein is CASSSTGVAPVDTQYF.

V usage is TRBV29-1 and J usage is TRBJ2-1; 9 nucleotides agree with TRBD2. Germline CDR1 reads SQVTM; CDR2 reads ANQGSEA. This CDR3 is built from 16 residues. V lost 2 bases to trimming and J lost 2 bases; unmatched junction nucleotides: 7. The CDR3 here is CSVELPGLATYNEQFF. CDR3 nucleotides: TGCAGCGTTGAACTCCCGGGACTAGCCACCTACAATGAGCAGTTCTTC.

The chain combines TRBV12-3 or TRBV12-4 with TRBJ1-2; perhaps TRBD1 as D (5 bases). V was pared by 5 bases and J by 0 bases, with 13 bases between. The CDR3 loop spans 15 amino acids. The CDR3, as DNA: TGTGCCAGCAGTAACTCCGGGACCGCTAACTATGGCTACACCTTC. This translates into CASSNSGTANYGYTF.

The chain recombines TRBV23-1 with TRBJ1-4, with TRBD1 as a possible D gene (5 bases). TRBV23-1 is an ORF, with its function uncertain. CDR3 size: 17 residues. V shed 0 bases and J shed 0 bases, with 11 bases lying between them. CDR3 in amino acids: CASSQSKGDPTNEKLFF. The CDR3 DNA reads as TGCGCCAGCAGTCAATCGAAAGGGGATCCAACTAATGAAAAACTGTTTTTT.

This chain connects TRBV4-1 to TRBJ2-1; D uncertain. This CDR3 comprises 13 residues. CDR1 is MGHRA, CDR2 YSYEKL, per germline. V lost 0 bases and J lost 10, with 10 bases in between. CDR3 sequence reads: CASSQDPGPEQFF. CDR3 in DNA: TGCGCCAGCAGCCAAGATCCCGGACCGGAGCAGTTCTTC.

About this clonotype itself: Sequence at one end of the junction differs from germline and may be a read error. The rearrangement joins TRBV7-8 to TRBJ2-1, with D uncertain. The CDR3 contains 14 residues. Per germline, CDR1 SGHVS and CDR2 FQNEAQ. This CDR3 reads CASSLAQSSNEQFF. CDR3 nucleotide sequence: TGTGCCAGCAGCTTAGCACAGTCCTCCAATGAGCAGTTCTTC.

The chain carries TRBV10-3 and TRBJ2-7; TRBD2 matches 7 bases. This CDR3 has 15 amino acids. Germline lookup yields CDR1 ENHRY and CDR2 SYGVKD. V lost 6 bases and J lost 1; bases outside the gene matches: 9. The CDR3: CAIRGGDGKSYEQYF. The CDR3 DNA reads TGTGCCATCAGGGGGGGGGACGGGAAGTCCTACGAGCAGTACTTC.

The chain is built from TRBV20-1 and TRBJ2-6, with D perhaps matching TRBD1 (5 bases). Germline V gene sequence: CDR1 DFQATT, CDR2 SNEGSKA (reference sequence). Trimming cost V 0 bases and J 0 bases, with 15 bases left between them. The CDR3 has 18 residues. The CDR3 loop is CSARDGKTVGSGANVLTF. The CDR3 DNA follows: TGCAGTGCTAGAGATGGGAAGACAGTAGGCTCTGGGGCCAACGTCCTGACTTTC.

This clonotype showed up just a few times. This chain links TRBV10-3 with TRBJ2-6; 9 bases fit TRBD1. CDR3 length: 18 residues. Trimming took 4 bases from V and 2 from J; bases not matched to a gene: 9. Germline loops: CDR1 ENHRY, CDR2 SYGVKD. In DNA, the CDR3 is TGTGCCATCAGTGTTCCGGGACAGGGAACGGCTGGGGCCAACGTCCTGACTTTC. Its protein product is CAISVPGQGTAGANVLTF.

V gene TRBV11-3 combines with J gene TRBJ1-2, with D possibly matching TRBD1 (5 bases). The CDR3 contains 14 residues. The germline V gene has CDR1 SGHNT and CDR2 YENEEA. V was trimmed by 4 bases and J by 2 bases, leaving 11 bases between them. The CDR3 is CASSSGRRNYGYTF. The CDR3 DNA reads TGTGCCAGCAGCTCGGGACGTCGAAACTATGGCTACACCTTC.